A single sample gave rise to the 20 T cell receptor beta chains below, sequenced in a study of cytomegalovirus exposure and HLA in healthy donors. The PCR was carried out with 60 Vbeta primers and 13 Jbeta primers. Clones were read by immunoSEQ multiplex PCR, and TCRdb kept only the in-frame ones, dropping some. The sample has over 100,000 clones, around 74% seen once. The specimen sequenced was PBMCs. The source is a male donor in good health and CMV-seronegative.

The chain couples TRBV28 to TRBJ1-5, with TRBD1 as a possible D gene (5 bases). Trimming took off 5 bases at V and 5 bases at J, with 16 bases between the two ends. The CDR3 spans 15 residues. Germline assignment: CDR1 MDHEN and CDR2 SYDVKM. This CDR3 reads CASSLNAGTHQPQHF. In DNA, the CDR3 is TGTGCCAGCAGTCTTAACGCCGGGACTCATCAGCCCCAGCATTTT.

Turning to this clone: One junction end disagrees with the germline gene, perhaps due to a read error. The rearrangement links TRBV7-3 to TRBJ2-2, with D possibly TRBD2 on 7 matching bases. The CDR3 length is 16 residues. Germline V gene lookup returns CDR1 SGHTA and CDR2 FQGTGA. CDR3 sequence reads: CSSSLSGGGGTGELFF. CDR3 DNA sequence: TGTTCCAGCAGCTTAAGTGGAGGGGGGGGCACCGGGGAGCTGTTTTTT.

On this clone itself: An end of the junction does not agree with germline; a read error may underlie this. The rearrangement uses TRBV30 and TRBJ1-1, with 11 bases fitting TRBD1. CDR3 length: 15 amino acids. Looked up from germline, CDR1 is GTSNPN and CDR2 is SVGIG (reference sequence). The CDR3 DNA follows: TGTGCCTGGGGTGTACTAGGACAGGGGGCGACTGAAGCTTCCTTT. Translated: CAWGVLGQGATEASF.

This clone was seen once. The chain combines TRBV19 with TRBJ2-7, with a tentative D call TRBD2 (6 bases). The V gene lost 4 bases and the J gene lost 2 bases, with 12 bases spanning the gap. Looked up from germline, CDR1 is LNHDA and CDR2 is SQIVND (reference sequence). The CDR3 extends over 14 amino acids. The CDR3 DNA reads TGTGCCAGTAGTAAGGCTAGCGATGCCTACGAGCAGTACTTC. As protein: CASSKASDAYEQYF.

The V call is TRBV7-6, the J call TRBJ2-2, with 7 nucleotides matching TRBD1. With V trimmed by 7 bases and J by 5 bases, 16 bases remained unmatched. The CDR3 length is 17 residues. Germline values: CDR1 SGHVS, CDR2 FNYEAQ. CDR3 amino acids: CASTQSQEQGVTGELFF. The CDR3 DNA reads TGTGCCAGCACCCAAAGTCAAGAGCAGGGGGTTACCGGGGAGCTGTTTTTT.

The chain uses TRBV6-5 and TRBJ1-4; 7 bases map to TRBD1. Germline V CDR1 and CDR2: MNHEY, SVGAGI. This CDR3 spans 14 amino acids. V dropped 0 bases and J dropped 6; count of bases not matched to a gene: 1. CDR3 sequence (DNA): TGTGCCAGCAGTTACTCTACAGGGGATGAAAAACTGTTTTTT. This sequence encodes CASSYSTGDEKLFF.

This rearrangement joins TRBV28 to TRBJ2-5, with 7 positions matching TRBD1. This CDR3 comprises 14 residues. Trimming at V came to 6 bases and at J to 6 bases, leaving 10 bases not matched to a gene. Germline V lookup: CDR1 MDHEN, CDR2 SYDVKM. The CDR3 loop reads CASSDRQGSKTQYF. Written as DNA, the CDR3 is TGTGCCAGCAGCGACCGACAGGGATCGAAGACCCAGTACTTC.

The genes are TRBV27 and TRBJ2-3, with D possibly being TRBD2 (7 bases). This CDR3 is 15 amino acids long. CDR1 is MNHEY, CDR2 SMNVEV, per germline (reference sequence). The germline V and J ends were trimmed by 6 bases and 0 bases, with 13 bases remaining between them. In DNA form, the CDR3 reads TGTGCCAGCAGCCGCAGGGGACTAAGCACAGATACGCAGTATTTT. This encodes CASSRRGLSTDTQYF.

The chain combines TRBV9 with TRBJ2-3; 8 bases line up with TRBD2. The CDR3 sequence is 15 residues long. Germline CDR1 reads SGDLS; CDR2 reads YYNGEE. V was pared by 3 bases and J by 4 bases, with 7 bases of the junction left unmatched. In nucleotides, the CDR3 is TGTGCCAGCAGCGCCGCGGGACTAGAGCCAGATACGCAGTATTTT. Amino acids: CASSAAGLEPDTQYF.

This chain connects TRBV14 to TRBJ2-1, with D possibly being TRBD1 (5 bases). Germline CDR1 and CDR2: SGHDN and FVKESK. There are 16 residues in the CDR3. Between the trimmed V and J ends, which lost 4 bases and 3 bases, there was a span of 16 bases. The CDR3 here is CASSPSRRVYYNEQFF. CDR3 bases: TGTGCCAGCAGCCCCTCTCGCAGGGTATACTACAATGAGCAGTTCTTC.

V usage is TRBV2 and J usage is TRBJ1-2; D is unresolved. Per the germline V gene, CDR1 is SNHLY and CDR2 is FYNNEI. This CDR3 is 13 amino acids long. Deletions cut 6 bases from V and 5 bases from J, with 13 bases between. CDR3 sequence (DNA): TGTGCCAGCAGCCCCGAGGAATCATATGGCTACACCTTC. This encodes CASSPEESYGYTF.

The CDR3 region has the DNA TGTGCCAGCTCACTACAGGGTTACGAGCAGTACTTC. Amino acid sequence: CASSLQGYEQYF. The chain recombines TRBV18 with TRBJ2-7, with D tentatively TRBD1 (6 bases). The CDR3 is made up of 12 amino acids. V was trimmed by 4 bases and J by 4 bases, leaving 8 bases between them. Per the germline V gene, CDR1 is KGHSH and CDR2 is LQKENI.

CDR3 DNA: TGCGCCAGCAGCCAAGAATTCACGGCAGGAGGCACCGGGGAGCTGTTTTTT. As protein: CASSQEFTAGGTGELFF. The chain is built from TRBV4-3 and TRBJ2-2; a weak D match, TRBD2 (5 bases). V was cut by 0 bases and J by 4 bases, with 15 bases left in between. Looked up from germline, CDR1 is LGHNA and CDR2 is YSLEER. CDR3 length: 17 amino acids.

The rearrangement uses TRBV7-3 and TRBJ2-2; 10 bases match TRBD2. The CDR3 totals 17 residues. The J segment lost 5 bases and the V segment lost 1 base, leaving 7 bases of the junction unmatched. Germline V gene lookup returns CDR1 SGHTA and CDR2 FQGTGA. CDR3 in DNA: TGTGCCAGCAGCTTAAGAGCCTTAGCGGGAGGAACCGGGGAGCTGTTTTTT. Translated: CASSLRALAGGTGELFF.

The V call is TRBV7-2, the J call TRBJ2-6; the D is unclear. V lost 6 bases and J lost 4, with 4 bases in between. Germline-derived CDR1 and CDR2 are SGHTA and FQGNSA. The CDR3 totals 12 residues. The CDR3 region is CASSPGANVLTF. The CDR3 coding sequence is TGTGCCAGCAGTCCGGGGGCCAACGTCCTGACTTTC.

For this clone: A junction end diverges from the germline sequence, so it may reflect a read error. The chain has TRBV5-6 and TRBJ2-5, with D possibly being TRBD2 (7 bases). The V gene's germline CDR1 is SGHDT and CDR2 YYEEEE. The CDR3 totals 15 residues. In DNA, the CDR3 is TGTGCCAGCAGGTTGGGGGGGGGCCGGCAAGAGACCCAGTACTTC. Its protein product is CASRLGGGRQETQYF. Together with reference TRBV5-6 and TRBJ2-5, the CDR3 gives the full variable domain: DAGVTQSPTHLIKTRGQQVTLRCSPKSGHDTVSWYQQALGQGPQFIFQYYEEEERQRGNFPDRFSGHQFPNYSSELNVNALLLGDSALYLCASRLGGGRQETQYFGPGTRLLVL.

The chain has TRBV18 and TRBJ1-1; tentatively, D is TRBD1 (6 bases). The CDR3 is 14 amino acids. V shed 1 base and J shed 1 base, with 7 bases lying between them. The germline V gene encodes CDR1 KGHSH and CDR2 LQKENI. CDR3 coding DNA: TGTGCCAGCTCACCACAGGGACAGAACACTGAAGCTTTCTTT. Its protein product is CASSPQGQNTEAFF.

The rearrangement links TRBV4-1 to TRBJ1-6; 10 bases are shared with TRBD1. The CDR3 runs 15 residues. V trimming: 1 base; J trimming: 10 bases; junction bases outside the gene matches: 4. Germline V gives CDR1 MGHRA, CDR2 YSYEKL. In DNA form, the CDR3 reads TGCGCCAGCAGCCAAGGAGGGACAGGGGTGTCACCCCTCCACTTT. This codes for CASSQGGTGVSPLHF.

The J gene is TRBJ2-7, the V gene TRBV19, with 9 bases fitting TRBD2. The V gene end was trimmed by 5 bases and the J gene end by 2 bases; junction bases not matched to a gene: 10. This CDR3 spans 16 amino acids. Germline V lookup: CDR1 LNHDA, CDR2 SQIVND (reference sequence). CDR3 protein: CASSVGLAGPTYEQYF. CDR3 sequence (DNA): TGTGCCAGTAGTGTCGGGCTAGCGGGGCCCACCTACGAGCAGTACTTC.

The V gene is TRBV9, the J gene TRBJ2-7; 11 positions agree with TRBD1. The germline V gene encodes CDR1 SGDLS and CDR2 YYNGEE. The CDR3 runs to 19 residues. Trimming took 0 bases from V and 3 from J; bases not matched to a gene: 14. CDR3 sequence reads: CASSVDWDRGVLLNYEQYF. The CDR3 region has the DNA TGTGCCAGCAGCGTAGATTGGGACAGGGGGGTACTACTTAACTACGAGCAGTACTTC.